This section outlines one T cell receptor (beta chain) sequence together with its context. Trimming left V 7 bases short and J 4 bases short, with 21 bases between. The CDR3 covers 15 residues. The germline gives CDR1 SGHRS, CDR2 YFSETQ. This record belongs to a study of blood T cell repertoires in COVID-19. Whole-study context: Acute and convalescent COVID-19 samples came from the United States, Italy and Spain. Sample material is recorded as cDNA or gDNA derived from T cells, B-cell-depleted T cells, or PBMCs.

As originally analysed: Reference gene primer amplification yielded estimated nucleated cell counts. Repertoires were generated with immunoSEQ multiplex PCR, while TCRdb's copy carries only in-frame clones and drops some. Clone size and V and J calls were adopted from that table, with D and trimming inferred from the DNA. The data contain 150,000 to 200,000 clones, around 80% of them singletons. V is TRBV5-1 and J is TRBJ2-7, with a possible D match to TRBD1 (6 bases). Sample: peripheral blood. The sequence was obtained from a man aged 55 to 70 with active or convalescent COVID-19. The CDR3 sequence: CASEPRPGALYEQYF. CDR3 DNA: TGCGCCAGCGAACCGAGGCCAGGGGCCTTGTACGAGCAGTACTTC.